What follows are 21 T cell receptor beta chains derived from one specimen sequenced in a study of CD8+ T cells in alopecia areata. The treatment was: oral pan-JAK inhibitor, 5-10 mg twice daily. Investigators isolated RNA and reverse transcribed it into cDNA to act as the sequencing template. The repertoire was sequenced with immunoSEQ multiplex PCR; TCRdb's copy has only in-frame clones and lacks some. The sample records some 150,000 clones, 58% being singletons. The specimen was CD4+ T cells sorted from blood, collected around week 55, from a patient treated with tofacitinib. These receptors were collected from a human donor with alopecia areata.

The chain joins TRBV9 to TRBJ2-1; D uncertain. Per germline, CDR1 SGDLS and CDR2 YYNGEE. Trimming shortened V by 4 bases and J by 3 bases, and 5 bases separated the two germline ends. CDR3 length: 12 amino acids. The CDR3 loop reads CASSNSYNEQFF. CDR3 DNA: TGTGCCAGCAGCAATAGCTACAATGAGCAGTTCTTC.

The gene calls are TRBV2 and TRBJ2-6; a possible D gene is TRBD2 (5 bases). There are 16 residues in the CDR3. The V and J ends lost 2 bases and 3 bases respectively, with 11 bases between them. The germline gives CDR1 SNHLY, CDR2 FYNNEI. CDR3 region: CASSELRSGGANVLTF. The CDR3 DNA is TGTGCCAGCAGTGAACTCCGCAGCGGTGGGGCCAACGTCCTGACTTTC.

The rearrangement links TRBV6-5 to TRBJ2-5; D perhaps matches TRBD2 (7 bases). Trimming took 10 bases from V and 5 from J, leaving 20 bases between them. The V gene's germline CDR1 is MNHEY and CDR2 SVGAGI. The CDR3 totals 14 residues. The CDR3 spells CATTLGGLTETQYF. CDR3 nucleotides: TGTGCCACCACCCTCGGGGGGCTAACGGAGACCCAGTACTTC.

This chain links TRBV30 with TRBJ2-2; possible D gene TRBD1, 5 bases. Germline CDR1 GTSNPN, CDR2 SVGIG (reference sequence). CDR3 length: 15 amino acids. Trimming removed 2 bases from V and 5 bases from J, with 15 bases in between. The CDR3 here is CAWSRGRTTTGELFF. The CDR3 DNA is TGTGCCTGGAGTCGAGGAAGGACAACTACCGGGGAGCTGTTTTTT.

This clone came up a few times. CDR3: CASSPRTGDPTGELFF. In nucleotides, the CDR3 is TGTGCCAGCAGCCCCCGGACAGGGGATCCCACCGGGGAGCTGTTTTTT. V is TRBV7-9 and J is TRBJ2-2, with TRBD1 identical over 9 bases. The CDR3 covers 16 residues. CDR1 is SEHNR and CDR2 is FQNEAQ in the germline V gene (reference sequence). Losses at the gene ends were 5 bases for V and 4 bases for J; bases not matched to a gene: 8.

This clone was detected a few times. This rearrangement joins TRBV14 to TRBJ1-2; 7 bases line up with TRBD1. CDR3 length: 14 residues. Germline-derived CDR1 and CDR2 are SGHDN and FVKESK. With 4 bases clipped from V and 7 bases from J, the junction kept 9 bases outside the gene matches. The CDR3 DNA reads as TGTGCCAGCAGCCCACAAACAGGGGTCCGTGGCTACACCTTC. Translating gives CASSPQTGVRGYTF.

The chain combines TRBV29-1 with TRBJ1-4; 7 nucleotides agree with TRBD1. V lost 5 bases to trimming and J lost 7 bases; unmatched junction nucleotides: 4. The CDR3 consists of 12 residues. Germline V lookup: CDR1 SQVTM, CDR2 ANQGSEA. This CDR3 is CSVKQGSEKLFF. The CDR3 DNA is TGCAGCGTTAAACAGGGGAGTGAAAAACTGTTTTTT.

This clone occurred a few times. V gene TRBV29-1 combines with J gene TRBJ2-5; no definite D call. Germline CDR1 reads SQVTM; CDR2 reads ANQGSEA. CDR3 length equals 11 residues. V dropped 5 bases and J dropped 1 base, with 5 bases sitting between them. The CDR3 region is CSVRSQETQYF. CDR3 nucleotides: TGCAGCGTTCGGTCCCAAGAGACCCAGTACTTC.

This clone was picked up a small number of times. The V and J genes are TRBV7-9 and TRBJ1-2, with 10 bases fitting TRBD1. Trimming took 3 bases from V and 6 from J; bases not matched to a gene: 4. CDR1 is SEHNR and CDR2 is FQNEAQ in the germline V gene (reference sequence). The CDR3 runs 14 residues. The CDR3 bases are TGTGCCAGCAGCTTTGGACAGGGGGTGGATGGCTACACCTTC. This gives the protein CASSFGQGVDGYTF.

This sequence joins TRBV30 and TRBJ2-4; D is unclear. This CDR3 has 15 residues. In germline, CDR1 is GTSNPN, CDR2 SVGIG (reference sequence). V was cut by 2 bases and J by 0 bases, with 11 bases left in between. The CDR3 loop is CAWSSTRLAKNIQYF. The CDR3 nucleotides are TGTGCCTGGAGTTCTACCCGCTTAGCCAAAAACATTCAGTACTTC. The complete variable domain, with remaining parts taken from reference TRBV30 and TRBJ2-4, reads SQTIHQWPATLVQPVGSPLSLECTVEGTSNPNLYWYRQAAGRGLQLLFYSVGIGQISSEVPQNLSASRPQDRQFILSSKKLLLSDSGFYLCAWSSTRLAKNIQYFGAGTRLSVL.

V and J are TRBV9 and TRBJ2-1, with D uncertain. The V end was cut by 0 bases, the J end by 1 base, with 11 bases between. The CDR3 totals 16 residues. CDR1 is SGDLS, CDR2 YYNGEE, per germline. CDR3 bases: TGTGCCAGCAGCGTAGCCCCTCGAAGGTCCTACAATGAGCAGTTCTTC. Translating it yields CASSVAPRRSYNEQFF.

Points on this clone: Additional DNA sequences in this sample encode the identical CDR3. The chain couples TRBV5-1 to TRBJ2-5, with D perhaps matching TRBD1 (6 bases). Germline V gene lookup returns CDR1 SGHRS and CDR2 YFSETQ. The V and J ends lost 0 bases and 4 bases respectively, with 7 bases between them. The CDR3 covers 13 residues. DNA for the CDR3: TGCGCCAGCAGCTTGGACAGGGCAGAGACCCAGTACTTC. It encodes CASSLDRAETQYF.

The chain links TRBV6-4 to TRBJ1-6; TRBD1 aligns across 8 bases. The CDR3 consists of 19 residues. The J segment lost 6 bases and the V segment lost 3 bases, leaving 16 bases of the junction unmatched. Germline CDR1 is MRHNA and CDR2 is SNTAGT. In nucleotides, the CDR3 is TGTGCCAGCAGTGAGGTTGAGGGACAGGTGTCTCTTGTTAATTCACCCCTCCACTTT. Its translation is CASSEVEGQVSLVNSPLHF.

The chain employs TRBV6-6 and TRBJ1-1, with D unresolved. V gave up 7 bases and J gave up 4 bases, with 4 bases separating them. This CDR3 region has 10 residues. Germline values: CDR1 MNHNY, CDR2 SVGAGI (reference sequence). Written as DNA, the CDR3 is TGTGCCAGCACCCGCACTGAAGCTTTCTTT. It translates to CASTRTEAFF.

The V call is TRBV5-1, the J call TRBJ2-1, with D possibly TRBD1 on 6 matching bases. V was shortened by 4 bases and J by 6 bases, with 11 bases between the two germline ends. Germline V lookup: CDR1 SGHRS, CDR2 YFSETQ. This CDR3 is 13 amino acids long. CDR3 amino acids: CASSVQGLNEQFF. The CDR3, as DNA: TGCGCCAGCAGCGTCCAGGGGCTCAATGAGCAGTTCTTC.

This clone was recorded once. The chain links TRBV28 to TRBJ1-2, with 11 bases aligning to TRBD1. The CDR3 loop spans 14 amino acids. Germline CDR1 and CDR2: MDHEN and SYDVKM. V trimming: 3 bases; J trimming: 6 bases; junction bases outside the gene matches: 3. CDR3: CASSLGQGVHGYTF. The CDR3 DNA follows: TGTGCCAGCAGTTTGGGACAGGGGGTCCATGGCTACACCTTC.

This clone occurred once. The J gene is TRBJ2-7, the V gene TRBV2; D uncertain. The length of the CDR3 is 11 residues. Germline CDR1 and CDR2: SNHLY and FYNNEI. V lost 4 bases to trimming and J lost 2 bases, with 3 bases between them. The CDR3 nucleotides are TGTGCCAGCAGTGCCACCTACGAGCAGTACTTC. This codes for CASSATYEQYF.

This clone has a handful of counts. The sample has other DNA sequences that encode this CDR3 too. The chain carries TRBV29-1 and TRBJ1-1; D is undetermined. V was shortened by 6 bases and J by 0 bases, with 11 bases between the two germline ends. Germline CDR1 reads SQVTM; CDR2 reads ANQGSEA. The CDR3 extends over 13 amino acids. The CDR3 region is CSVARRLNTEAFF. CDR3 bases: TGCAGCGTAGCCAGAAGGCTGAACACTGAAGCTTTCTTT.

V gene TRBV5-1 combines with J gene TRBJ2-4, with a possible D match to TRBD2 (6 bases). CDR1 is SGHRS, CDR2 YFSETQ, per germline. The CDR3 is made up of 15 amino acids. Trimming pared 3 bases from V and 7 bases from J, leaving 17 bases between. The CDR3 DNA reads as TGCGCCAGCAGCTACCCGGACGGAGGGCAGAACATTCAGTACTTC. Its translation is CASSYPDGGQNIQYF.

This sequence joins TRBV12-5 and TRBJ1-2; 7 bases line up with TRBD1. CDR3 length equals 13 residues. Germline CDR1 and CDR2: LGHNT and FRNRAP. Unmatched junction bases numbered 1, after V lost 3 bases and J lost 3 bases. CDR3 DNA: TGTGCTAGTGGTTTCGACAGGGACTATGGCTACACCTTC. Translated: CASGFDRDYGYTF.

This clone was detected only once. This rearrangement joins TRBV7-2 to TRBJ2-6, with D possibly being TRBD1 or TRBD2 (5 bases each). The CDR3 loop spans 14 amino acids. The V and J ends lost 3 bases and 2 bases respectively, with 5 bases between them. Germline values: CDR1 SGHTA, CDR2 FQGNSA. The CDR3 reads CASSLGAGANVLTF. CDR3 bases: TGTGCCAGCAGCTTGGGGGCTGGGGCCAACGTCCTGACTTTC.